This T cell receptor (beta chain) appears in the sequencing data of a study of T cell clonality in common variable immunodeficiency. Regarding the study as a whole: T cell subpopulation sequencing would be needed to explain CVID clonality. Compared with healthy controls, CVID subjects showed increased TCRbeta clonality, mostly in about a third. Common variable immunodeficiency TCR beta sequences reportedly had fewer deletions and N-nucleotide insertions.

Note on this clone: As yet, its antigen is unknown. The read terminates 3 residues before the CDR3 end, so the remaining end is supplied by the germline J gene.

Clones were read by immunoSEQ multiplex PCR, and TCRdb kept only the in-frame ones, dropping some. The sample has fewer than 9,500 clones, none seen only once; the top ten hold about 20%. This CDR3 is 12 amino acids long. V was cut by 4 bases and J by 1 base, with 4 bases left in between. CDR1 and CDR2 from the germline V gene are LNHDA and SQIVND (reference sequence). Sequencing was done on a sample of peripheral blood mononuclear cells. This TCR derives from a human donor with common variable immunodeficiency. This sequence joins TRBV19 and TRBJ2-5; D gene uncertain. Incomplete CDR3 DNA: TGTGCCAGTAGTAATATCCAAGAGACC. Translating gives CASSNIQET. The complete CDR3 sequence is CASSNIQETQYF. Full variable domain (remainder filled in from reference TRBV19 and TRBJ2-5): DGGITQSPKYLFRKEGQNVTLSCEQNLNHDAMYWYRQDPGQGLRLIYYSQIVNDFQKGDIAEGYSVSREKKESFPLTVTSAQKNPTAFYLCASSNIQETQYFGPGTRLLVL.